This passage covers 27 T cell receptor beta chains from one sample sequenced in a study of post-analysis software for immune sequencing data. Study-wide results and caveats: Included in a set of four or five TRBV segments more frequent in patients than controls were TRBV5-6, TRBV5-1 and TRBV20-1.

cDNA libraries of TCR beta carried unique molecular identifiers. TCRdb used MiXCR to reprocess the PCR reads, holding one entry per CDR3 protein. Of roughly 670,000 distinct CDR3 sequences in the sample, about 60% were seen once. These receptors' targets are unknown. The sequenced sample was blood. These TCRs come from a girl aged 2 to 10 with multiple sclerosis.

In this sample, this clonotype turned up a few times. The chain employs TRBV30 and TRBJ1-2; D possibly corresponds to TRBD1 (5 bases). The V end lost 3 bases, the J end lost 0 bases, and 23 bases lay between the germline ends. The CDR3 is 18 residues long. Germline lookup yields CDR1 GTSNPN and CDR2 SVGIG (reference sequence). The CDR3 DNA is TGTGCCTGGAGGCCGAGGGGAGGAGTTCTTCAAGCTAACTATGGCTACACCTTC. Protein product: CAWRPRGGVLQANYGYTF.

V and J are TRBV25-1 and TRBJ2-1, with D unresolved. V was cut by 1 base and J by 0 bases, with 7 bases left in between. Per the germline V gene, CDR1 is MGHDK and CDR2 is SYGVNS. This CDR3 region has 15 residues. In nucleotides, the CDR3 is TGTGCCAGCAGTGAATTGGTCAGCTCCTACAATGAGCAGTTCTTC. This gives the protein CASSELVSSYNEQFF.

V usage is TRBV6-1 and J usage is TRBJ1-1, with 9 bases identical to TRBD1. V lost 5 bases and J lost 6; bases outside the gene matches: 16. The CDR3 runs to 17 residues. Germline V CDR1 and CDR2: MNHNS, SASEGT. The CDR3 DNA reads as TGTGCCAGCAGTCTATACCGGACAGGGGCCAATCCATCTGAAGCTTTCTTT. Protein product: CASSLYRTGANPSEAFF.

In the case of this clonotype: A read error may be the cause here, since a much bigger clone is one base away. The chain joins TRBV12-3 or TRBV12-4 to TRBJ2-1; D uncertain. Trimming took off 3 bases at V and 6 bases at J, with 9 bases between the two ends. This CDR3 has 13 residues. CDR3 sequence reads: CASSFSAGNEQFF. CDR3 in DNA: TGTGCCAGCAGTTTTTCCGCAGGCAATGAGCAGTTCTTC.

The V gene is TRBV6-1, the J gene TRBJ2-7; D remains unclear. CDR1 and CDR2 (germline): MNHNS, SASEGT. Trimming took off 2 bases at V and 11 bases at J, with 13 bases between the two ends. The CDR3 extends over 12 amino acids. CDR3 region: CASSEILPTKYF. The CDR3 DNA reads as TGTGCCAGCAGTGAAATACTCCCAACTAAGTACTTC.

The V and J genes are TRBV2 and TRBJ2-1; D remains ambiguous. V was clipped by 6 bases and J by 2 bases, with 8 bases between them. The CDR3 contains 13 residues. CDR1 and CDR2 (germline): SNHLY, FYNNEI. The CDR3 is CASRGFTYNEQFF. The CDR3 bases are TGTGCCAGCAGAGGGTTCACCTACAATGAGCAGTTCTTC.

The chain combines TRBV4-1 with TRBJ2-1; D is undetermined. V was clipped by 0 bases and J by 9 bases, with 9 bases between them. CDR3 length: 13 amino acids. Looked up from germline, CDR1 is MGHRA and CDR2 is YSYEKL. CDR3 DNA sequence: TGCGCCAGCAGCCAAGATATTACGGGTGAGCAGTTCTTC. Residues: CASSQDITGEQFF.

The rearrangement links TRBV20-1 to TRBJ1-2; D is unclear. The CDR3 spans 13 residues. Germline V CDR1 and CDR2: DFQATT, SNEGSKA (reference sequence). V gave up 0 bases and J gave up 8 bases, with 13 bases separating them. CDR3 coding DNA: TGCAGTGCTAGAGAGGAGGGCGCGGGGGGCTACACCTTC. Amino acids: CSAREEGAGGYTF.

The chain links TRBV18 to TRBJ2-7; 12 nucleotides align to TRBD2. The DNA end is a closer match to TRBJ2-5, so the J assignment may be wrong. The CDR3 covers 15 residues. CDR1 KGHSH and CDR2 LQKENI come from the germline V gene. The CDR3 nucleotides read TGTGCCAGCTCAGAGACTAGCGGGGGCGGTGAGACCCAGTACTTC. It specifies CASSETSGGGETQYF.

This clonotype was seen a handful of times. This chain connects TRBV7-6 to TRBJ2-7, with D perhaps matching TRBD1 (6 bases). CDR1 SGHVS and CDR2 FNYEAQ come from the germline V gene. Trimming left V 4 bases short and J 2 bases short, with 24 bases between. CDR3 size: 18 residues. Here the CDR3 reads CASSSRLGQDIDAYEQYF. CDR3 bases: TGTGCCAGCAGCTCCCGGTTGGGACAAGATATAGATGCCTACGAGCAGTACTTC.

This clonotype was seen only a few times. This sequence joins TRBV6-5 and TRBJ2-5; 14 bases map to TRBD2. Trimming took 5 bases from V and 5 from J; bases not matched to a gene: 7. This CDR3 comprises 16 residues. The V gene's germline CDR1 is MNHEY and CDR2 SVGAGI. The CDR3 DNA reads TGTGCCAGCAGTCCCCGACTAGCGGGAGGGCCGGAGACCCAGTACTTC. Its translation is CASSPRLAGGPETQYF.

The CDR3 here is CASATASGRASTDTQYF. The CDR3 bases are TGCGCCAGCGCCACGGCTAGCGGGAGAGCTTCCACGGATACGCAGTATTTT. This chain uses TRBV5-1 with TRBJ2-3; 10 bases are a match to TRBD2. Germline-derived CDR1 and CDR2 are SGHRS and YFSETQ. There are 17 residues in the CDR3. J was trimmed by 6 bases and V by 7 bases; bases with no gene match: 17.

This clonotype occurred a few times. Written as DNA, the CDR3 is TGTGCCAGCAGTGACTTGTCAGGGGCCAATGAGCAGTTCTTC. Translated, it gives CASSDLSGANEQFF. This chain joins TRBV6-4 and TRBJ2-1; maybe TRBD1 (6 bases). CDR1 is MRHNA, CDR2 SNTAGT, per germline. The CDR3 spans 14 residues. V was cut by 1 base and J by 6 bases, with 10 bases left in between.

The CDR3 spells CASSFRPTRVEQYF. CDR3 nucleotides: TGTGCCAGCAGCTTTCGTCCCACGAGGGTCGAGCAGTACTTC. The chain is built from TRBV7-6 and TRBJ2-5; a possible D gene is TRBD2 (5 bases). Near its end, the DNA agrees better with TRBJ2-7, so the J call may be wrong. The CDR3 is 14 amino acids. Per the germline V gene, CDR1 is SGHVS and CDR2 is FNYEAQ.

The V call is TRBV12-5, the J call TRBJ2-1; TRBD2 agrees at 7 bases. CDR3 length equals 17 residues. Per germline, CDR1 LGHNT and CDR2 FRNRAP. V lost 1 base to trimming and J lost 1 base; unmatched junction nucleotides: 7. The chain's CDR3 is CASGLAVGAGSYNEQFF. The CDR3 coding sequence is TGTGCTAGTGGTTTGGCTGTGGGAGCGGGATCCTACAATGAGCAGTTCTTC.

CDR3 in amino acids: CASSAQEVSTDTQYF. DNA of the CDR3: TGTGCCAGCAGCGCACAGGAGGTTAGCACAGATACGCAGTATTTT. This chain uses TRBV6-5 with TRBJ2-3; D assignment may be TRBD1 or TRBD2 (5 bases each). Germline V lookup: CDR1 MNHEY, CDR2 SVGAGI. The ends were cut back, 6 bases at V and 0 bases at J, with 13 bases in the middle. This CDR3 comprises 15 residues.

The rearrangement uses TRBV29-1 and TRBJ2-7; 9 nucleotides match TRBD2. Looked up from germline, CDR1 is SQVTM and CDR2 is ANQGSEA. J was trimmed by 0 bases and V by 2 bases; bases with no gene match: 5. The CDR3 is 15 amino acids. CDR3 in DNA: TGCAGCGTTGAATCGGCGGGAGGGAGCTCCTACGAGCAGTACTTC. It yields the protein CSVESAGGSSYEQYF.

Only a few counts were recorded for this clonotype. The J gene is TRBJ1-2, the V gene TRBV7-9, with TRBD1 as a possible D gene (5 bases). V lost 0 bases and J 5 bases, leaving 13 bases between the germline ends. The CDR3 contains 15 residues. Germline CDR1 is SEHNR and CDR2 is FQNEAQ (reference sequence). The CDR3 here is CASSLAPTGRYGYTF. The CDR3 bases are TGTGCCAGCAGCTTAGCGCCGACGGGACGGTATGGCTACACCTTC. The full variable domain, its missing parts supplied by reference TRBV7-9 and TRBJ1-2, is DTGVSQNPRHKITKRGQNVTFRCDPISEHNRLYWYRQTLGQGPEFLTYFQNEAQLEKSRLLSDRFSAERPKGSFSTLEIQRTEQGDSAMYLCASSLAPTGRYGYTFGSGTRLTVV.

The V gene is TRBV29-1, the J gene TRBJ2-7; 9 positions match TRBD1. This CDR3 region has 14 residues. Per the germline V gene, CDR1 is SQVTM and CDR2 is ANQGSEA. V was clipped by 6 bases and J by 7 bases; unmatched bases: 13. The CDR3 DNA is TGCAGCGTGCTCCGGGACAGGGCGACGGGGGAGCAGTACGTC. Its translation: CSVLRDRATGEQYV.

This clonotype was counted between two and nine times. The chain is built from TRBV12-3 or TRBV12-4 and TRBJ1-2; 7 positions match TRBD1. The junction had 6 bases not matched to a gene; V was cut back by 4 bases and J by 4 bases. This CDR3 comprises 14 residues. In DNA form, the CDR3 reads TGTGCCAGCAGTTGGTCCAGGGACAGCTATGGCTACACCTTC. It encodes CASSWSRDSYGYTF.

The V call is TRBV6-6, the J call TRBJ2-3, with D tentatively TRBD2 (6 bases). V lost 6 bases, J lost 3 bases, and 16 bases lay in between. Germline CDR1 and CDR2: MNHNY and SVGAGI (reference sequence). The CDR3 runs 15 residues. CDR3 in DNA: TGTGCCAGCAGGCTCCAGGGACTCGGGACAGATACGCAGTATTTT. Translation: CASRLQGLGTDTQYF.

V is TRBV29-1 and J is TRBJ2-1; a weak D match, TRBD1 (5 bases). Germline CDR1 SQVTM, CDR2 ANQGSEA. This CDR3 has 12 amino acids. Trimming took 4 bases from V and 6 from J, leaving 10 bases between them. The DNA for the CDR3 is TGCAGCGTTGTCAGGGTAATCAATGAGCAGTTCTTC. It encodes CSVVRVINEQFF.

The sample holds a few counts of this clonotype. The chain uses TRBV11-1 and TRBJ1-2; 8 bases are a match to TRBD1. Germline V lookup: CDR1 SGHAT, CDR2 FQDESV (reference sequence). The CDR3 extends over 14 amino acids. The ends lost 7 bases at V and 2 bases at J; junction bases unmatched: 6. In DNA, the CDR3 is TGTGCCAGCAAAGTGGACAGGGCCAACTATGGCTACACCTTC. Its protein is CASKVDRANYGYTF.

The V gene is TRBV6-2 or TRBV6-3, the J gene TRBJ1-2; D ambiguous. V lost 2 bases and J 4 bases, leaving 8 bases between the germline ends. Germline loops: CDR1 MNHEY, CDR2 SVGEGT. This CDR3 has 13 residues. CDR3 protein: CASSYGTVYGYTF. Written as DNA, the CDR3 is TGTGCCAGCAGTTACGGAACGGTCTATGGCTACACCTTC.

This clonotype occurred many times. The CDR3 loop reads CASSLDRGGETQYF. CDR3 sequence (DNA): TGTGCCAGCAGCTTAGACAGGGGAGGAGAGACCCAGTACTTC. The chain joins TRBV7-2 to TRBJ2-5; TRBD1 is a possible D gene (7 bases). This CDR3 contains 14 residues. Germline assignment: CDR1 SGHTA and CDR2 FQGNSA. Trimming stripped 1 base from V and 4 bases from J, with 10 bases between.

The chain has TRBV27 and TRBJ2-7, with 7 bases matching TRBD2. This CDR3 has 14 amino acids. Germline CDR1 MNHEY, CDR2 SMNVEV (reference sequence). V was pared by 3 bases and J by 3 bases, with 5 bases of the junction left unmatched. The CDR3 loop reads CASSFGTSDYEQYF. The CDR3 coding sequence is TGTGCCAGCAGTTTTGGAACTAGCGACTACGAGCAGTACTTC.

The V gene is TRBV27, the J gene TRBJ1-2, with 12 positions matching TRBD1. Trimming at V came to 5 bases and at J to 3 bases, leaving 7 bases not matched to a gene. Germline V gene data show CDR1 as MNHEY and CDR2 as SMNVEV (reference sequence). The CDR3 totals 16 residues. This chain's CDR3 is CASSTTRDRGHYGYTF. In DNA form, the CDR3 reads TGTGCCAGCAGTACGACCAGGGACAGGGGGCACTATGGCTACACCTTC.